Listed here are 32 T cell receptor beta chains from one sample, sequenced in a study of blood T cell repertoires in COVID-19 (dated by TCRdb to 2019 to 2021). Library construction relied on the immunoSEQ multiplex PCR assay. Not all clones reach the TCRdb copy of this immuneACCESS table, which keeps in-frame sequences only. Checked studies attribute under half of the gap to unresolved V genes and leave the rest unexplained. In this sample the table shows about 390,000 clones, about 90% of which occur a single time. The leading ten clones occupy roughly 2.1% of the sample. The specimen was peripheral blood. Receptors were obtained from a woman aged 55-69 years with COVID-19, enrolled during active disease.

This clone appeared a few times. Other nucleotide sequences in the sample specify the same CDR3. The chain links TRBV6-5 to TRBJ2-7, with D possibly being TRBD1 (6 bases). Germline-derived CDR1 and CDR2 are MNHEY and SVGAGI. V was clipped by 6 bases and J by 3 bases, with 9 bases between them. The CDR3 sequence is 12 residues long. In nucleotides, the CDR3 is TGTGCCAGCAGACAGGGCTACTACGAGCAGTACTTC. Translated: CASRQGYYEQYF.

This chain links TRBV5-1 with TRBJ2-7; possibly TRBD2 for D (5 bases). The CDR3 is 14 residues long. CDR1 is SGHRS and CDR2 is YFSETQ in the germline V gene. Trimming took off 4 bases at V and 7 bases at J, with 18 bases between the two ends. CDR3: CASSLRQSGGEQYF. The CDR3 bases are TGCGCCAGCAGCCTGCGACAATCGGGCGGGGAGCAGTACTTC. Complete variable domain (other parts from reference TRBV5-1 and TRBJ2-7): KAGVTQTPRYLIKTRGQQVTLSCSPISGHRSVSWYQQTPGQGLQFLFEYFSETQRNKGNFPGRFSGRQFSNSRSEMNVSTLELGDSALYLCASSLRQSGGEQYFGPGTRLTVT.

This chain joins TRBV29-1 and TRBJ1-1; no clear D gene. The CDR3 has 12 residues. V shed 2 bases and J shed 11 bases, with 15 bases lying between them. Germline V gene data show CDR1 as SQVTM and CDR2 as ANQGSEA. Here the CDR3 DNA reads TGCAGCGTTGAATCGGCGGCGGTCGACGCTTTCTTT. Amino acids: CSVESAAVDAFF.

The gene calls are TRBV5-4 and TRBJ2-2; D perhaps matches TRBD1 (6 bases). Germline CDR1 SGHNT, CDR2 YYREEE (reference sequence). The CDR3 sequence is 14 residues long. Trimming stripped 1 base from V and 6 bases from J, with 10 bases between. DNA for the CDR3: TGTGCCAGCAGCTTGAAACAGGGAGCCGGGGAGCTGTTTTTT. Protein: CASSLKQGAGELFF.

The chain employs TRBV5-1 and TRBJ1-3; 7 nucleotides match TRBD1. The germline V gene encodes CDR1 SGHRS and CDR2 YFSETQ. CDR3 length: 16 residues. V dropped 2 bases and J dropped 4; count of bases not matched to a gene: 9. CDR3 sequence reads: CASSLTTGFGGNTIYF. DNA for the CDR3: TGCGCCAGCAGCTTAACGACAGGGTTCGGCGGAAACACCATATATTTT.

The chain joins TRBV9 to TRBJ1-5; D might be TRBD1 (5 bases). CDR3 length: 15 amino acids. Germline V gives CDR1 SGDLS, CDR2 YYNGEE. The V end lost 4 bases, the J end lost 0 bases, and 11 bases lay between the germline ends. CDR3 nucleotides: TGTGCCAGCAGCACCTCAGGGCATAGCAATCAGCCCCAGCATTTT. It is translated as CASSTSGHSNQPQHF. Based on the CDR3 plus reference TRBV9 and TRBJ1-5, the full variable domain is DSGVTQTPKHLITATGQRVTLRCSPRSGDLSVYWYQQSLDQGLQFLIQYYNGEERAKGNILERFSAQQFPDLHSELNLSSLELGDSALYFCASSTSGHSNQPQHFGDGTRLSIL.

V gene TRBV6-5 combines with J gene TRBJ2-1, with D perhaps matching TRBD2 (6 bases). CDR3 size: 13 residues. Between the trimmed V and J ends, which lost 3 bases and 6 bases, there was a span of 9 bases. Germline CDR1 MNHEY, CDR2 SVGAGI. CDR3: CASSYRRGNEQFF. DNA for the CDR3: TGTGCCAGCAGTTATCGGAGGGGCAATGAGCAGTTCTTC.

The table lists this clone with a few counts. The chain joins TRBV5-4 to TRBJ2-2; 8 nucleotides line up with TRBD1. CDR1 SGHNT and CDR2 YYREEE come from the germline V gene (reference sequence). V gave up 4 bases and J gave up 2 bases; unmatched junction bases: 7. The CDR3 has 16 residues. The chain's CDR3 is CASSKPGQVNTGELFF. The CDR3 DNA is TGTGCCAGCAGCAAGCCGGGACAGGTTAACACCGGGGAGCTGTTTTTT.

The sample holds a few counts of this clone. The V gene is TRBV5-1, the J gene TRBJ1-2; TRBD1 matches at 8 bases. This CDR3 is 18 amino acids long. Germline CDR1 and CDR2: SGHRS and YFSETQ. Losses at the gene ends were 5 bases for V and 3 bases for J; bases not matched to a gene: 18. The CDR3 sequence is CASRLFMDREEFDYGYTF. DNA for the CDR3: TGCGCCAGCAGGCTTTTTATGGACAGGGAGGAATTTGACTATGGCTACACCTTC. Full variable domain (remainder filled in from reference TRBV5-1 and TRBJ1-2): KAGVTQTPRYLIKTRGQQVTLSCSPISGHRSVSWYQQTPGQGLQFLFEYFSETQRNKGNFPGRFSGRQFSNSRSEMNVSTLELGDSALYLCASRLFMDREEFDYGYTFGSGTRLTVV.

The chain combines TRBV14 with TRBJ2-7, with 8 bases that match TRBD1. CDR3 length: 14 amino acids. Per germline, CDR1 SGHDN and CDR2 FVKESK. Trimming cost V 4 bases and J 7 bases; bases outside gene matches: 9. The CDR3 region is CASSLRTGNGEQYF. For the CDR3, the DNA is TGTGCCAGCAGCCTACGGACAGGGAATGGGGAGCAGTACTTC. Looking up the rest from reference TRBV14 and TRBJ2-7 gives the full variable domain: EAGVTQFPSHSVIEKGQTVTLRCDPISGHDNLYWYRRVMGKEIKFLLHFVKESKQDESGMPNNRFLAERTGGTYSTLKVQPAELEDSGVYFCASSLRTGNGEQYFGPGTRLTVT.

The genes are TRBV11-1 and TRBJ1-1; D is unclear. Trimming took 11 bases from V and 1 from J, leaving 11 bases between them. CDR1 and CDR2 from the germline V gene are SGHAT and FQDESV (reference sequence). The CDR3 consists of 12 residues. CDR3 in DNA: TGTGCCGTCGGGAAGAAGAACACTGAAGCTTTCTTT. Its protein product is CAVGKKNTEAFF. The full variable domain, rest sourced from reference TRBV11-1 and TRBJ1-1, is EAEVAQSPRYKITEKSQAVAFWCDPISGHATLYWYRQILGQGPELLVQFQDESVVDDSQLPKDRFSAERLKGVDSTLKIQPAELGDSAMYLCAVGKKNTEAFFGQGTRLTVV.

The chain recombines TRBV5-1 with TRBJ1-4; D might be TRBD1 (6 bases). CDR3 size: 14 residues. Trimming shortened V by 2 bases and J by 6 bases, and 11 bases separated the two germline ends. Germline values: CDR1 SGHRS, CDR2 YFSETQ. The CDR3 protein is CASSFRGPDEKLFF. The CDR3 coding sequence is TGCGCCAGCAGCTTCAGGGGCCCAGATGAAAAACTGTTTTTT.

This clone was detected once. The CDR3 coding sequence is TGTGCCAGCAGGGGCTCCGGGACTTACTCCTACGAGCAGTACTTC. Protein: CASRGSGTYSYEQYF. The V call is TRBV28, the J call TRBJ2-7; D is possibly TRBD2 (6 bases). Germline V gene sequence: CDR1 MDHEN, CDR2 SYDVKM. With 6 bases removed from V and 0 bases from J, the gap between germline ends came to 15 bases. The CDR3 sequence is 15 residues long.

The chain combines TRBV5-4 with TRBJ2-2, with unresolved D. CDR3 length: 16 residues. Germline CDR1 reads SGHNT; CDR2 reads YYREEE (reference sequence). Trimming shortened V by 0 bases and J by 8 bases, and 17 bases separated the two germline ends. CDR3 DNA: TGTGCCAGCAGCTTGGTGGCAGGTCAACTTAGGGGGGAGCTGTTTTTT. Translation gives CASSLVAGQLRGELFF.

The V call is TRBV4-1, the J call TRBJ1-1, with 9 bases lining up with TRBD1. CDR1 is MGHRA, CDR2 YSYEKL, per germline. After removal of 4 bases from V and 1 base from J, the junction contained 7 bases not matched to a gene. This CDR3 has 16 amino acids. The CDR3 is CASSLGQGSPNTEAFF. CDR3 sequence (DNA): TGCGCCAGCAGCCTGGGACAGGGAAGCCCGAACACTGAAGCTTTCTTT.

The chain has TRBV6-5 and TRBJ1-1; D may be TRBD1 (5 bases). Per the germline V gene, CDR1 is MNHEY and CDR2 is SVGAGI. Trimming cost V 8 bases and J 4 bases, with 17 bases left between them. The CDR3 has 14 amino acids. CDR3 bases: TGTGCCAGCCGTCCGGGGGGATCGGGCACTGAAGCTTTCTTT. Translated: CASRPGGSGTEAFF.

This clone was found a few times. This chain uses TRBV5-5 with TRBJ1-1; 7 bases are a match to TRBD1. V dropped 4 bases and J dropped 5; count of bases not matched to a gene: 8. CDR1 is SGHKS and CDR2 is YYEKEE in the germline V gene (reference sequence). The length of the CDR3 is 14 residues. CDR3 loop: CASSPTGVETEAFF. The CDR3, as DNA: TGTGCCAGCAGCCCCACAGGGGTCGAAACTGAAGCTTTCTTT.

The chain is built from TRBV24-1 and TRBJ2-3; D is possibly TRBD2 (5 bases). The germline V gene has CDR1 KGHDR and CDR2 SFDVKD. The CDR3 has 21 residues. The V gene lost 0 bases and the J gene lost 0 bases, with 24 bases spanning the gap. CDR3 residues: CATSDLAPISLDHPSTDTQYF. The CDR3 nucleotides are TGTGCCACCAGTGATTTGGCACCGATTTCACTAGACCATCCTAGCACAGATACGCAGTATTTT.

This clone has only a few counts. This chain links TRBV7-2 with TRBJ1-3, with D tentatively TRBD1 (5 bases). Germline CDR1 is SGHTA and CDR2 is FQGNSA. Trimming removed 5 bases from V and 7 bases from J, with 9 bases in between. This CDR3 has 12 residues. This CDR3 is CASSRQMNTIYF. The CDR3 DNA reads as TGTGCCAGCAGCCGACAGATGAACACCATATATTTT.

This clone was detected once. This chain links TRBV7-3 with TRBJ2-7; TRBD1 agrees at 10 bases. Germline trimming cut 1 base from V and 5 bases from J; bases unmatched to any gene: 5. The CDR3 length is 15 residues. Germline V CDR1 and CDR2: SGHTA, FQGTGA. In nucleotides, the CDR3 is TGTGCCAGCAGCTTAAATGGACAGGGGGTTCACGAGCAGTACTTC. Its protein is CASSLNGQGVHEQYF.

V is TRBV5-4 and J is TRBJ2-5; possibly TRBD2 for D (5 bases). Between the trimmed V and J ends, which lost 7 bases and 4 bases, there was a span of 17 bases. This CDR3 spans 14 amino acids. Looked up from germline, CDR1 is SGHNT and CDR2 is YYREEE (reference sequence). CDR3 sequence reads: CASFIGGRVETQYF. CDR3 DNA sequence: TGTGCCAGCTTTATAGGAGGACGGGTAGAGACCCAGTACTTC.

The chain couples TRBV2 to TRBJ2-1, with 10 bases that match TRBD2. The V gene's germline CDR1 is SNHLY and CDR2 FYNNEI. Trimming at V came to 5 bases and at J to 6 bases, leaving 7 bases not matched to a gene. The CDR3 is made up of 15 amino acids. As DNA, the CDR3 is TGTGCCAGCAGTTCTCGTAGCGGGGGGCTCAATGAGCAGTTCTTC. It codes for CASSSRSGGLNEQFF.

CDR3 loop: CASSYTTGNEKLFF. The DNA for the CDR3 is TGTGCCAGCAGTTACACGACAGGGAACGAAAAACTGTTTTTT. The chain joins TRBV6-6 to TRBJ1-4; 7 bases match TRBD1. The CDR3 is 14 residues long. V gave up 2 bases and J gave up 8 bases; unmatched junction bases: 5. CDR1 MNHNY and CDR2 SVGAGI come from the germline V gene (reference sequence).

V usage is TRBV5-6 and J usage is TRBJ1-2, with D tentatively TRBD1 (6 bases). CDR3 size: 13 residues. Deletions cut 0 bases from V and 8 bases from J, with 11 bases between. Looked up from germline, CDR1 is SGHDT and CDR2 is YYEEEE. CDR3 sequence reads: CASSLAGTSGYTF. DNA of the CDR3: TGTGCCAGCAGCTTGGCCGGGACATCCGGCTACACCTTC.

The J gene is TRBJ1-6, the V gene TRBV2; D gene ambiguous. CDR3 size: 15 residues. The V gene lost 6 bases and the J gene lost 8 bases, with 17 bases spanning the gap. CDR1 and CDR2 from the germline V gene are SNHLY and FYNNEI. The CDR3 here is CASRIGTAADSPLHF. For the CDR3, the DNA is TGTGCCAGCAGGATTGGTACGGCGGCGGATTCACCCCTCCACTTT.

This clone was seen only once. The chain joins TRBV30 to TRBJ1-2, with 11 bases aligning to TRBD1. From germline, CDR1 is GTSNPN and CDR2 SVGIG (reference sequence). V lost 5 bases, J lost 4 bases, and 3 bases stayed unmatched. The CDR3 sequence is 13 residues long. CDR3 nucleotides: TGTGCCTGGTACGGGACAGGGGGCTATGGCTACACCTTC. Translation gives CAWYGTGGYGYTF.

CDR3 sequence reads: CASSLQGVAFF. Written as DNA, the CDR3 is TGTGCCAGCAGCTTACAGGGGGTAGCTTTCTTT. The chain joins TRBV7-9 to TRBJ1-1; 7 bases line up with TRBD1. Unmatched junction bases numbered 1, after V lost 2 bases and J lost 10 bases. Germline assignment: CDR1 SEHNR and CDR2 FQNEAQ (reference sequence). CDR3 size: 11 residues.

This clone was counted a single time. The rearrangement links TRBV5-6 to TRBJ2-2; D might be TRBD2 (6 bases). Trimming cost V 0 bases and J 0 bases, with 12 bases left between them. CDR3 length: 17 residues. Germline V CDR1 and CDR2: SGHDT, YYEEEE. CDR3 loop: CASSLGVGGANTGELFF. CDR3 DNA sequence: TGTGCCAGCAGCTTGGGGGTCGGGGGAGCGAACACCGGGGAGCTGTTTTTT.

The chain recombines TRBV28 with TRBJ1-1, with 9 bases that match TRBD1. The CDR3 runs 16 residues. CDR1 and CDR2 from the germline V gene are MDHEN and SYDVKM. Trimming at V came to 3 bases and at J to 7 bases, leaving 12 bases not matched to a gene. This CDR3 reads CASSFIGGQGHHEAFF. CDR3 DNA: TGTGCCAGCAGTTTTATTGGGGGACAGGGCCATCATGAAGCTTTCTTT.

The chain employs TRBV2 and TRBJ2-5; D is unresolved. Germline assignment: CDR1 SNHLY and CDR2 FYNNEI. The CDR3 is 12 residues long. Trimming took off 3 bases at V and 8 bases at J, with 10 bases between the two ends. The CDR3 protein is CASSDQVLTQYF. DNA of the CDR3: TGTGCCAGCAGTGACCAGGTTCTAACCCAGTACTTC.

The chain uses TRBV30 and TRBJ1-1; TRBD1 matches 7 bases. This CDR3 comprises 15 residues. With V trimmed by 2 bases and J by 1 base, 7 bases remained unmatched. In germline, CDR1 is GTSNPN, CDR2 SVGIG (reference sequence). DNA of the CDR3: TGTGCCTGGAGTCCGACGGGACAGACGAACACTGAAGCTTTCTTT. Translated: CAWSPTGQTNTEAFF.

The gene calls are TRBV4-1 and TRBJ2-1, with 13 bases matching TRBD2. The germline CDR1 and CDR2 sequences are MGHRA and YSYEKL. CDR3 length: 16 amino acids. Trimming removed 3 bases from V and 5 bases from J; junction bases left unmatched: 4. CDR3 sequence (DNA): TGCGCCAGCAGCCATAAGGGACTAGCGGGGAACAATGAGCAGTTCTTC. It yields the protein CASSHKGLAGNNEQFF.